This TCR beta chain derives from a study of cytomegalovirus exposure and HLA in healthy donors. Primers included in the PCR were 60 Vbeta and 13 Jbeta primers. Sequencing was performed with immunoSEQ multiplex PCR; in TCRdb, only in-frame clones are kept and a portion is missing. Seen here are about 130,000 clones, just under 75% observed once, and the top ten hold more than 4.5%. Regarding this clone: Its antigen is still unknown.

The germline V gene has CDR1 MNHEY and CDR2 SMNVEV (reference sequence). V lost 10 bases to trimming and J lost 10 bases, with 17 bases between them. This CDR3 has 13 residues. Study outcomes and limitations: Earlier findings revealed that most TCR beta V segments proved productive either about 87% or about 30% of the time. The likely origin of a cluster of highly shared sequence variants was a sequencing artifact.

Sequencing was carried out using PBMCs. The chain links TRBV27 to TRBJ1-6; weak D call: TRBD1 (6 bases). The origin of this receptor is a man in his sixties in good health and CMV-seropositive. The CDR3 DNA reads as TGTGCCACCATGCGGCCAGGGGCCTCACCCCTCCACTTT. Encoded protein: CATMRPGASPLHF.